This is a list of T cell receptor beta chains from one sample in a study of shared clonotypes between healthy human individuals. The method was immunoSEQ multiplex PCR; TCRdb's version includes in-frame clones alone and lacks a portion of them. The sample has under 600,000 clones; about 96% are singletons. Specimen: naive CD4+ T cells sorted from blood. The receptors derive from a woman under 40 in good health. Both conserved end residues are part of each CDR3. Each record gives: J gene, D gene, V gene, clone size, CDR3 DNA, CDR3 protein. The D gene is left open where the match is weak. A row's size may be missing; if present it is once, few, many or a size class.

j_call: TRBJ2-6; d_call: TRBD2; v_call: TRBV5-1; clone_size: NA; cdr3_nt: TGCGCCAGCAGCCAAGTGGGACTAGCGGGGGCTGGGGCCAACGTCCTGACTTTC; cdr3_aa: CASSQVGLAGAGANVLTF
j_call: TRBJ2-2; d_call: TRBD2; v_call: TRBV7-9; clone_size: NA; cdr3_nt: TGTGCCAGCAGCTTAGCCCTATTGAGGGAGGGCACCGGGGAGCTGTTTTTT; cdr3_aa: CASSLALLREGTGELFF
j_call: TRBJ2-1; d_call: TRBD2; v_call: TRBV27; clone_size: NA; cdr3_nt: TGTGCCAGCAACCCTATGGGACTAGCGAGGGGAAATGAGCAGTTCTTC; cdr3_aa: CASNPMGLARGNEQFF
j_call: TRBJ2-6; d_call: NA; v_call: TRBV5-1; clone_size: once; cdr3_nt: TGCGCCAGCAGCTTGGCGGTCACCTCTGGGGCCAACGTCCTGACTTTC; cdr3_aa: CASSLAVTSGANVLTF
j_call: TRBJ1-2; d_call: TRBD1; v_call: TRBV27; clone_size: once; cdr3_nt: TGTGCCAGCAGTAGGGACAGGGAGAGCTATGGCTACACCTTC; cdr3_aa: CASSRDRESYGYTF
j_call: TRBJ1-6; d_call: TRBD1; v_call: TRBV5-6; clone_size: NA; cdr3_nt: TGTGCCAGCAGCGAGGACAGGGTCGGTTCACCCCTCCACTTT; cdr3_aa: CASSEDRVGSPLHF
j_call: TRBJ2-7; d_call: NA; v_call: TRBV2; clone_size: NA; cdr3_nt: TGTGCCAGCAGTATCGGAGCCTACGAGCAGTACTTC; cdr3_aa: CASSIGAYEQYF
j_call: TRBJ1-2; d_call: NA; v_call: TRBV7-9; clone_size: NA; cdr3_nt: TGTGCCAGCAGCTTGACGAGGGGAAATAGGGGACCCTATGGCTACACCTTC; cdr3_aa: CASSLTRGNRGPYGYTF
j_call: TRBJ2-1; d_call: TRBD2; v_call: TRBV9; clone_size: NA; cdr3_nt: TGTGCCAGCAGCGTAGGGGACAAGCGGGAGTTCTACAATGAGCAGTTCTTC; cdr3_aa: CASSVGDKREFYNEQFF
j_call: TRBJ2-2; d_call: NA; v_call: TRBV7-3; clone_size: once; cdr3_nt: TGTGCCAGCAGCACTAGCAGGAACACCGGGGAGCTGTTTTTT; cdr3_aa: CASSTSRNTGELFF
j_call: TRBJ1-3; d_call: NA; v_call: TRBV7-2; clone_size: NA; cdr3_nt: TGTGCCAGCAGCTCCTACGCAGGGCTCTCTGGAAACACCATATATTTT; cdr3_aa: CASSSYAGLSGNTIYF
j_call: TRBJ1-4; d_call: NA; v_call: TRBV28; clone_size: NA; cdr3_nt: TGTGCCAGCAGACCGAAGCTGACCGCTAATGAAAAACTGTTTTTT; cdr3_aa: CASRPKLTANEKLFF
j_call: TRBJ2-1; d_call: TRBD2; v_call: TRBV27; clone_size: NA; cdr3_nt: TGTGCCAGCAGTTTATTGGGGACTAGCGGGAGAAATGAGCAGTTCTTC; cdr3_aa: CASSLLGTSGRNEQFF
j_call: TRBJ2-1; d_call: NA; v_call: TRBV2; clone_size: NA; cdr3_nt: TGTGCCAGCAGTGAAGGGAATCACAATGAGCAGTTCTTC; cdr3_aa: CASSEGNHNEQFF
j_call: TRBJ1-6; d_call: NA; v_call: TRBV28; clone_size: NA; cdr3_nt: TGTGCCAGCAGTTTACAGGGTGACTCACCCCTCCACTTT; cdr3_aa: CASSLQGDSPLHF
j_call: TRBJ1-4; d_call: NA; v_call: TRBV29-1; clone_size: NA; cdr3_nt: TGCAGCGTATATGGTGGGGAAAAACTGTTTTTT; cdr3_aa: CSVYGGEKLFF
j_call: TRBJ2-2; d_call: NA; v_call: TRBV11-3; clone_size: NA; cdr3_nt: TGTGCCAGCAGCCTCACCGGGGAGCTGTTTTTT; cdr3_aa: CASSLTGELFF
j_call: TRBJ2-3; d_call: NA; v_call: TRBV19; clone_size: NA; cdr3_nt: TGTGCCAGTATTGGGGACATTAGATTCACAGATACGCAGTATTTT; cdr3_aa: CASIGDIRFTDTQYF
j_call: TRBJ1-1; d_call: NA; v_call: TRBV5-8; clone_size: NA; cdr3_nt: TGTGCCAGCAGCCGAGGACGCACACTGATGAACACTGAAGCTTTCTTT; cdr3_aa: CASSRGRTLMNTEAFF
j_call: TRBJ2-7; d_call: TRBD1; v_call: TRBV10-3; clone_size: NA; cdr3_nt: TGTGCCACCCAGGGGGTGTACGAGCAGTACTTC; cdr3_aa: CATQGVYEQYF
j_call: TRBJ2-2; d_call: TRBD1; v_call: TRBV5-4; clone_size: NA; cdr3_nt: TGTGCCAGCAGCTTGGAAGGGGGCTTAAACACCGGGGAGCTGTTTTTT; cdr3_aa: CASSLEGGLNTGELFF
j_call: TRBJ1-5; d_call: TRBD1; v_call: TRBV2; clone_size: few; cdr3_nt: TGTGCCAGCACTGGGACAGGGGGATATAGCAATCAGCCCCAGCATTTT; cdr3_aa: CASTGTGGYSNQPQHF
j_call: TRBJ2-5; d_call: NA; v_call: TRBV7-9; clone_size: NA; cdr3_nt: TGTGCCAGCAGCTCGGACCGCACCCAAGAGACCCAGTACTTC; cdr3_aa: CASSSDRTQETQYF
j_call: TRBJ2-7; d_call: TRBD2; v_call: TRBV7-9; clone_size: NA; cdr3_nt: TGTGCCAGCAGCCACCCCGGGACTAGCGGGAGAGTCTCCTACGAGCAGTACTTC; cdr3_aa: CASSHPGTSGRVSYEQYF
j_call: TRBJ1-3; d_call: NA; v_call: TRBV10-1; clone_size: few; cdr3_nt: TGCGCCAGCAGTGTTGGGCGCTCTGGAAACACCATATATTTT; cdr3_aa: CASSVGRSGNTIYF
j_call: TRBJ2-1; d_call: TRBD2; v_call: TRBV9; clone_size: NA; cdr3_nt: TGTGCCAGCAGCGGTGGGCGGGGGTCCTACAATGAGCAGTTCTTC; cdr3_aa: CASSGGRGSYNEQFF
j_call: TRBJ2-1; d_call: TRBD2; v_call: TRBV10-3; clone_size: once; cdr3_nt: TGTGCCATCAGTCCGGGGACTAGCGGGAACGATGAGCAGTTCTTC; cdr3_aa: CAISPGTSGNDEQFF
j_call: TRBJ2-2; d_call: NA; v_call: TRBV11-2; clone_size: NA; cdr3_nt: TGTGCCAGCAGTCAACAAGGACTTTTAAACACCGGGGAGCTGTTTTTT; cdr3_aa: CASSQQGLLNTGELFF
j_call: TRBJ1-2; d_call: NA; v_call: TRBV15; clone_size: once; cdr3_nt: TGTGCCACCAGCGAAGGAAGAGGGAACTATGGCTACACCTTC; cdr3_aa: CATSEGRGNYGYTF
j_call: TRBJ1-2; d_call: NA; v_call: TRBV18; clone_size: NA; cdr3_nt: TGTGCCAGCTCAGCCTACTATGGCTACACCTTC; cdr3_aa: CASSAYYGYTF
j_call: TRBJ2-3; d_call: TRBD1; v_call: TRBV29-1; clone_size: NA; cdr3_nt: TGCAGCGTTGAGGAATACCGGACAGGGACGAGTCCAGATACGCAGTATTTT; cdr3_aa: CSVEEYRTGTSPDTQYF
j_call: TRBJ2-1; d_call: TRBD2; v_call: TRBV9; clone_size: NA; cdr3_nt: TGTGCCAGCAGACCGGTTCTAGCGGGAGAGTTTAACAATGAGCAGTTCTTC; cdr3_aa: CASRPVLAGEFNNEQFF
j_call: TRBJ2-1; d_call: TRBD1; v_call: TRBV11-2; clone_size: NA; cdr3_nt: TGTGCCAGCAGACACAGGGGACCCTACAATGAGCAGTTCTTC; cdr3_aa: CASRHRGPYNEQFF
j_call: TRBJ1-5; d_call: NA; v_call: TRBV6-1; clone_size: NA; cdr3_nt: TGTGCCAGCAGTGAAACCCGGACAGTCAATCAGCCCCAGCATTTT; cdr3_aa: CASSETRTVNQPQHF
j_call: TRBJ2-7; d_call: NA; v_call: TRBV7-7; clone_size: NA; cdr3_nt: TGTGCCAGCAGCCTGACTAGTGACAGCTCCTACGAGCAGTACTTC; cdr3_aa: CASSLTSDSSYEQYF
j_call: TRBJ2-7; d_call: NA; v_call: TRBV18; clone_size: NA; cdr3_nt: TGTGCCAGCTCACCGGGGCAGGGCCCCTACGAGCAGTACTTC; cdr3_aa: CASSPGQGPYEQYF
j_call: TRBJ2-1; d_call: TRBD2; v_call: TRBV5-1; clone_size: NA; cdr3_nt: TGCGCCAGCAGCCCCGGACTAGCGGGACGGGAGCAGTTCTTC; cdr3_aa: CASSPGLAGREQFF
j_call: TRBJ1-2; d_call: NA; v_call: TRBV19; clone_size: NA; cdr3_nt: TGTGCCAGTAGTACAATGGGGGTACGAAGGCGGGAAGACGGCTATGGCTACACCTTC; cdr3_aa: CASSTMGVRRREDGYGYTF
j_call: TRBJ2-5; d_call: NA; v_call: TRBV28; clone_size: NA; cdr3_nt: TGTGCCAGCAGTTCCTCGCAGCACAGCCCATCCGAGACCCAGTACTTC; cdr3_aa: CASSSSQHSPSETQYF
j_call: TRBJ2-7; d_call: NA; v_call: TRBV18; clone_size: NA; cdr3_nt: TGTGCCAGCTCACCAACAGGGATGTACGAGCAGTACTTC; cdr3_aa: CASSPTGMYEQYF
j_call: TRBJ2-4; d_call: NA; v_call: TRBV18; clone_size: NA; cdr3_nt: TGTGCCAGCTCACCATTTTTTCTGAAGGCGACAGCAAACATTCAGTACTTC; cdr3_aa: CASSPFFLKATANIQYF
j_call: TRBJ2-3; d_call: TRBD2; v_call: TRBV10-2; clone_size: NA; cdr3_nt: TGCGCCAGCAGGGTTAGCGGGAGATGGGATACGCAGTATTTT; cdr3_aa: CASRVSGRWDTQYF
j_call: TRBJ2-3; d_call: NA; v_call: TRBV5-1; clone_size: NA; cdr3_nt: TGCGCCAGCAGCCCGACTACAACTCATACGCAGTATTTT; cdr3_aa: CASSPTTTHTQYF
j_call: TRBJ2-7; d_call: NA; v_call: TRBV28; clone_size: NA; cdr3_nt: TGTGCCAGCAAAGGGGGGGGAACCTACTACGAGCAGTACTTC; cdr3_aa: CASKGGGTYYEQYF
j_call: TRBJ1-2; d_call: NA; v_call: TRBV6-5; clone_size: NA; cdr3_nt: TGTGCCAGCAGTTACACGGACACCCACAACTATGGCTACACCTTC; cdr3_aa: CASSYTDTHNYGYTF
j_call: TRBJ2-5; d_call: TRBD2; v_call: TRBV5-1; clone_size: NA; cdr3_nt: TGCGCCAGCAAGGTACTAGCGGGAGAAGAGACCCAGTACTTC; cdr3_aa: CASKVLAGEETQYF
j_call: TRBJ2-1; d_call: NA; v_call: TRBV5-1; clone_size: NA; cdr3_nt: TGCGCCAGCAGCTTGGGACAGTACAATGAGCAGTTCTTC; cdr3_aa: CASSLGQYNEQFF
j_call: TRBJ2-7; d_call: NA; v_call: TRBV20-1; clone_size: NA; cdr3_nt: TGCAGTGCTAGATCCTATTACGAGCAGTACTTC; cdr3_aa: CSARSYYEQYF
j_call: TRBJ2-3; d_call: TRBD1; v_call: TRBV5-8; clone_size: NA; cdr3_nt: TGTGCCAGCAGCTTACAGGGGGCTTCTCTCACGCAGTATTTT; cdr3_aa: CASSLQGASLTQYF